A single sample gave rise to the 23 T cell receptor beta chains below, sequenced in a study of cytomegalovirus exposure and HLA in healthy donors. Clones were sequenced by immunoSEQ multiplex PCR, and TCRdb holds only the in-frame ones, with some missing. The repertoire holds 68,000 or so clones, with about 91% as singletons. The specimen was PBMCs. These receptors were obtained from a man aged 18 to 30 in good health and CMV-seronegative.

The chain employs TRBV5-6 and TRBJ1-1, with 7 bases identical to TRBD1. The junction had 15 bases not matched to a gene; V was cut back by 9 bases and J by 4 bases. The CDR3 is made up of 15 amino acids. Germline CDR1 SGHDT, CDR2 YYEEEE. The DNA of the CDR3 is TGTGCCACCCAGCCGGGACAGCTAAGAACCACTGAAGCTTTCTTT. Its protein is CATQPGQLRTTEAFF.

This clone was counted a single time. This rearrangement joins TRBV19 to TRBJ2-6; D is possibly TRBD1 (6 bases). The V gene's germline CDR1 is LNHDA and CDR2 SQIVND (reference sequence). The V end was cut by 7 bases, the J end by 4 bases, with 17 bases between. The CDR3 consists of 16 residues. The CDR3 sequence is CASTSQRGTGANVLTF. The CDR3 DNA reads as TGTGCCAGTACCTCTCAGAGGGGGACCGGGGCCAACGTCCTGACTTTC.

Of note for this clone: At one of its ends the junction is not consistent with the germline gene, which may arise from a read error. The rearrangement links TRBV28 to TRBJ2-7; 7 bases align to TRBD1. Germline loops: CDR1 MDHEN, CDR2 SYDVKM. This CDR3 has 12 amino acids. DNA of the CDR3: TGTGCCAGCAGTTCGACCAACAGGGGAGAGAACTTC. Protein sequence: CASSSTNRGENF.

V usage is TRBV6-1 and J usage is TRBJ2-7, with 8 bases that match TRBD1. Germline CDR1 and CDR2: MNHNS and SASEGT. J gave up 2 bases and V 4 bases, and 7 bases lay outside the gene matches. The length of the CDR3 is 15 residues. This chain's CDR3 is CASSGRTGSTYEQYF. CDR3 in DNA: TGTGCCAGCAGTGGCCGGACAGGGAGTACCTACGAGCAGTACTTC.

Note on this clone: One end of the junction does not line up with germline, which may come from a read error. This rearrangement joins TRBV29-1 to TRBJ2-1; TRBD2 agrees at 12 bases. This CDR3 has 13 amino acids. Germline V lookup: CDR1 SQVTM, CDR2 ANQGSEA. CDR3 in amino acids: CSVETSGSLEKFF. Written as DNA, the CDR3 is TGCAGCGTGGAGACTAGCGGGAGTCTTGAGAAGTTCTTC.

As for this clone: This specimen includes other DNA sequences encoding the same CDR3. The chain recombines TRBV7-2 with TRBJ2-5, with a weak D call TRBD1 (6 bases). CDR3 size: 14 residues. Trimming removed 5 bases at V and 5 bases at J, with 15 bases between. CDR1 and CDR2 (germline): SGHTA, FQGNSA. The CDR3 loop is CASSTGTNLETQYF. CDR3 sequence (DNA): TGTGCCAGCAGCACTGGGACAAACTTGGAGACCCAGTACTTC.

CDR3 loop: CASSTKVRVPIYGYTF. In DNA form, the CDR3 reads TGTGCCAGCAGCACCAAAGTGAGGGTTCCAATCTATGGCTACACCTTC. J is TRBJ1-2 and V is TRBV7-8; D not resolved. There are 16 residues in the CDR3. In germline, CDR1 is SGHVS, CDR2 FQNEAQ. V was clipped by 5 bases and J by 4 bases, with 20 bases between them.

This clone was detected only once. At one boundary the junction diverges from the germline segment, which might be a read error. The CDR3, as DNA: TGTGCCAGCTCACCAGGGACTAGCAAAGATACGCAGTATTTT. It specifies CASSPGTSKDTQYF. This chain joins TRBV18 and TRBJ2-3; TRBD2 agrees at 9 bases. This CDR3 has 14 amino acids. Germline values: CDR1 KGHSH, CDR2 LQKENI.

This clone has a single count. The CDR3 protein is CASSYQGSYNEQFF. CDR3 coding DNA: TGTGCCAGTTCTTACCAGGGGTCCTACAATGAGCAGTTCTTC. The chain recombines TRBV19 with TRBJ2-1; D is perhaps TRBD1 (6 bases). The CDR3 is 14 amino acids. The V and J ends lost 8 bases and 1 base respectively, with 12 bases between them. Germline V gene data show CDR1 as LNHDA and CDR2 as SQIVND (reference sequence). Drawing the rest from reference TRBV19 and TRBJ2-1, the complete variable domain is DGGITQSPKYLFRKEGQNVTLSCEQNLNHDAMYWYRQDPGQGLRLIYYSQIVNDFQKGDIAEGYSVSREKKESFPLTVTSAQKNPTAFYLCASSYQGSYNEQFFGPGTRLTVL.

The chain employs TRBV28 and TRBJ2-7; 7 bases fit TRBD2. The trim removed 5 bases at V and 3 bases at J, leaving 13 bases unmatched. CDR3 length equals 16 residues. Germline V gene lookup returns CDR1 MDHEN and CDR2 SYDVKM. CDR3 nucleotides: TGTGCCAGCAGTCGTCCGGGACTAACGATGGGCTACGAGCAGTACTTC. Translating gives CASSRPGLTMGYEQYF.

The rearrangement links TRBV15 to TRBJ2-5, with 10 nucleotides matching TRBD1. Germline-derived CDR1 and CDR2 are LNHNV and YYDKDF (reference sequence). The CDR3 totals 13 residues. J lost 5 bases, V lost 3 bases, and 0 bases had no gene match. The CDR3 coding sequence is TGTGCCACCAGCAGGGGACAGGGGGAGACCCAGTACTTC. Its translation is CATSRGQGETQYF.

This chain uses TRBV6-6 with TRBJ2-7; 7 nucleotides align to TRBD2. This CDR3 spans 15 amino acids. The ends lost 5 bases at V and 2 bases at J; junction bases unmatched: 9. CDR1 and CDR2 from the germline V gene are MNHNY and SVGAGI (reference sequence). Written as DNA, the CDR3 is TGTGCCAGCAGTACCGCCGGGACTACCACCTACGAGCAGTACTTC. This gives the protein CASSTAGTTTYEQYF.

This clone appeared a few times. The gene calls are TRBV19 and TRBJ2-2; unclear D gene. This CDR3 is 15 amino acids long. V lost 3 bases and J lost 5, with 13 bases in between. The germline V gene encodes CDR1 LNHDA and CDR2 SQIVND (reference sequence). The CDR3 DNA is TGTGCCAGTAGTATCCTGGGTCTCAGGACCGGGGAGCTGTTTTTT. It is translated as CASSILGLRTGELFF.

V and J are TRBV19 and TRBJ1-1, with D possibly matching TRBD1 (5 bases). V dropped 9 bases and J dropped 2 bases, with 7 bases sitting between them. Per the germline V gene, CDR1 is LNHDA and CDR2 is SQIVND (reference sequence). This CDR3 comprises 11 residues. CDR3 amino acids: CASRANTEAFF. The CDR3 region has the DNA TGTGCCAGCAGGGCTAACACTGAAGCTTTCTTT.

V and J are TRBV5-1 and TRBJ1-4; D is possibly TRBD1 (5 bases). V gave up 0 bases and J gave up 4 bases, with 13 bases separating them. Germline V gene sequence: CDR1 SGHRS, CDR2 YFSETQ. The CDR3 contains 16 residues. The CDR3 sequence is CASSLAGGGLNEKLFF. The CDR3 DNA sequence: TGCGCCAGCAGCTTGGCCGGGGGGGGACTTAATGAAAAACTGTTTTTT. Looking up the rest from reference TRBV5-1 and TRBJ1-4 gives the full variable domain: KAGVTQTPRYLIKTRGQQVTLSCSPISGHRSVSWYQQTPGQGLQFLFEYFSETQRNKGNFPGRFSGRQFSNSRSEMNVSTLELGDSALYLCASSLAGGGLNEKLFFGSGTQLSVL.

V gene TRBV6-6 combines with J gene TRBJ2-2; TRBD1 matches at 7 bases. This CDR3 has 15 residues. V lost 5 bases, J lost 7 bases, and 10 bases stayed unmatched. Germline CDR1 reads MNHNY; CDR2 reads SVGAGI (reference sequence). The CDR3 here is CASSPDRIIGGELFF. CDR3 coding DNA: TGTGCCAGCAGTCCGGACAGGATAATTGGCGGGGAGCTGTTTTTT.

The chain is built from TRBV10-3 and TRBJ2-1; D perhaps matches TRBD2 (6 bases). CDR1 is ENHRY and CDR2 is SYGVKD in the germline V gene. This CDR3 region has 14 residues. V lost 3 bases to trimming and J lost 6 bases, with 12 bases between them. The CDR3 loop is CAISEGAAGNEQFF. Here the CDR3 DNA reads TGTGCCATCAGTGAAGGGGCAGCGGGCAATGAGCAGTTCTTC.

The gene calls are TRBV5-6 and TRBJ2-3, with TRBD2 identical over 10 bases. After removal of 4 bases from V and 3 bases from J, the junction contained 17 bases not matched to a gene. The CDR3 has 19 residues. The germline CDR1 and CDR2 sequences are SGHDT and YYEEEE. CDR3 loop: CASSPPDSGRQWGTDTQYF. The CDR3 DNA is TGTGCCAGCAGCCCTCCGGATAGCGGGAGGCAGTGGGGGACAGATACGCAGTATTTT.

The gene calls are TRBV19 and TRBJ1-2; TRBD1 might be the D (6 bases). V gave up 9 bases and J gave up 0 bases, with 11 bases separating them. The length of the CDR3 is 13 residues. In germline, CDR1 is LNHDA, CDR2 SQIVND (reference sequence). As DNA, the CDR3 is TGTGCCAGCCGCGACAGGTCTAACTATGGCTACACCTTC. Amino acid sequence: CASRDRSNYGYTF.

V and J are TRBV11-3 and TRBJ2-1; D unresolved. The CDR3 sequence is 14 residues long. Between the trimmed V and J ends, which lost 4 bases and 5 bases, there was a span of 12 bases. CDR1 and CDR2 (germline): SGHNT, YENEEA. CDR3 protein: CASSSAGRNNEQFF. The CDR3 region has the DNA TGTGCCAGCAGCTCAGCAGGCCGTAACAATGAGCAGTTCTTC.

This clone was observed once. The CDR3 protein is CASSIVLGKLFF. The CDR3 coding sequence is TGTGCCAGTAGTATAGTCCTCGGGAAACTGTTTTTT. The chain carries TRBV19 and TRBJ1-4; D not certain. V shed 1 base and J shed 11 bases, with 8 bases lying between them. CDR3 length: 12 amino acids. Germline loops: CDR1 LNHDA, CDR2 SQIVND (reference sequence).

The chain links TRBV28 to TRBJ1-2, with 7 bases lining up with TRBD1. CDR1 and CDR2 from the germline V gene are MDHEN and SYDVKM. V lost 3 bases to trimming and J lost 4 bases; unmatched junction nucleotides: 5. The CDR3 is 14 amino acids. As DNA, the CDR3 is TGTGCCAGCAGTTTGGGGACAGACACCTATGGCTACACCTTC. Amino acid sequence: CASSLGTDTYGYTF.

V is TRBV19 and J is TRBJ1-1; TRBD1 is a possible D gene (6 bases). V gave up 4 bases and J gave up 4 bases, with 13 bases separating them. The CDR3 sequence is 14 residues long. The germline V gene has CDR1 LNHDA and CDR2 SQIVND (reference sequence). The CDR3 DNA follows: TGTGCCAGTAGTACGACAGGTTGGGGCACTGAAGCTTTCTTT. Translated, it gives CASSTTGWGTEAFF.